This is a list of T cell receptor beta chains from one sample in a study of PD-L1 blockade in urothelial cancer. Using immunoSEQ multiplex PCR, the repertoire was profiled, and TCRdb retains in-frame clones only, with some absent. The sample carries about 130,000 clones, 70% to 85% recorded once. This specimen was PBMCs, taken around atezolizumab (anti-PD-L1) treatment. The source is a man aged 45 to 65 with urothelial cancer. Both conserved end residues are part of each CDR3. D genes are given only for firm matches. Rows may omit the clone size; those that give it use once, few, many or a size class.

TRBJ1-5 | NA | 14 | TRBV5-6 | NA | CASSWGHSNQPQHF | TGTGCCAGCAGCTGGGGCCATAGCAATCAGCCCCAGCATTTT
TRBJ2-3 | TRBD1 | 15 | TRBV10-3 | NA | CAISDWDSNTDTQYF | TGTGCCATCAGTGATTGGGACAGCAACACAGATACGCAGTATTTT
TRBJ2-7 | TRBD2 | 13 | TRBV7-2 | NA | CASSPGGAYEQYF | TGTGCCAGCAGTCCGGGGGGGGCCTACGAGCAGTACTTC
TRBJ2-3 | NA | 15 | TRBV19 | NA | CASSTFNGSPDTQYF | TGTGCCAGTAGTACCTTCAACGGGAGCCCAGATACGCAGTATTTT
TRBJ1-2 | NA | 13 | TRBV4-1 | NA | CASSQGPFGGYTF | TGCGCCAGCAGCCAAGGCCCGTTCGGGGGCTACACCTTC
TRBJ1-6 | NA | 16 | TRBV7-5 | NA | CARASWRGSYNSPLHF | TGTGCCAGGGCGTCGTGGAGAGGCTCCTATAATTCACCCCTCCACTTT
TRBJ2-3 | NA | 14 | TRBV6-5 | NA | CASTKRSSTDTQYF | TGTGCCAGCACCAAGAGGTCTAGCACAGATACGCAGTATTTT
TRBJ2-3 | TRBD1 | 15 | TRBV2 | few | CASRGTDQRADTQYF | TGTGCCAGCAGGGGGACAGATCAGCGCGCAGATACGCAGTATTTT
TRBJ2-3 | NA | 15 | TRBV9 | NA | CASSVAGVPPDTQYF | TGTGCCAGCAGCGTAGCCGGAGTCCCCCCAGATACGCAGTATTTT
TRBJ1-6 | TRBD1 | 13 | TRBV15 | NA | CATSQGGNSPLHF | TGTGCCACTTCACAGGGGGGAAATTCACCCCTCCACTTT
TRBJ1-1 | NA | 15 | TRBV5-8 | NA | CASSLGLGGGTEAFF | TGTGCCAGCAGCTTGGGTCTTGGAGGAGGCACTGAAGCTTTCTTT
TRBJ1-6 | NA | 17 | TRBV5-4 | NA | CASSSGLVFSYNSPLHF | TGTGCCAGCAGCTCAGGGTTGGTCTTTTCCTATAATTCACCCCTCCACTTT
TRBJ2-4 | TRBD1 | 15 | TRBV5-1 | NA | CASSPGWDRGDIQYF | TGCGCCAGCAGCCCAGGATGGGACAGGGGGGACATTCAGTACTTC
TRBJ1-2 | NA | 14 | TRBV25-1 | few | CASSEWEGDYGYTF | TGTGCCAGCAGTGAATGGGAGGGAGACTATGGCTACACCTTC
TRBJ2-1 | TRBD1 | 14 | TRBV5-6 | NA | CASSPLQGFEEQFF | TGTGCCAGCAGCCCACTACAGGGGTTCGAGGAGCAGTTCTTC
TRBJ2-1 | TRBD1 | 15 | TRBV7-2 | once | CASSSTGGPYNEQFF | TGTGCCAGCAGCTCAACAGGGGGGCCCTACAATGAGCAGTTCTTC
TRBJ2-7 | NA | 15 | TRBV23-1 | NA | CASSPLGRRTYEQYF | TGCGCCAGCAGTCCCCTCGGCAGGCGCACCTACGAGCAGTACTTC
TRBJ1-5 | NA | 13 | TRBV19 | few | CASSPQGNQPQHF | TGTGCCAGTAGTCCGCAGGGAAACCAGCCCCAGCATTTT
TRBJ1-2 | TRBD1 | 14 | TRBV7-9 | NA | CASSLGHRGGGYTF | TGTGCCAGCAGCTTAGGCCACAGGGGCGGCGGCTACACCTTC
TRBJ2-5 | NA | 12 | TRBV28 | once | CASNRGQETQYF | TGTGCCAGCAATCGGGGCCAAGAGACCCAGTACTTC
TRBJ2-7 | TRBD2 | 14 | TRBV15 | NA | CATSREPREGEQYF | TGTGCCACCAGCAGAGAGCCCAGGGAGGGCGAGCAGTACTTC
TRBJ2-2 | TRBD1 | 16 | TRBV19 | NA | CASSPGQGPVAGELFF | TGTGCCAGTTCCCCGGGACAGGGGCCGGTGGCCGGGGAGCTGTTTTTT
TRBJ2-1 | NA | 14 | TRBV18 | NA | CASSPGVSYNEQFF | TGTGCCAGCTCACCGGGAGTATCATACAATGAGCAGTTCTTC
TRBJ2-7 | NA | 13 | TRBV5-1 | NA | CASSASSRAEQYF | TGCGCCAGCAGCGCCTCTTCCAGGGCCGAGCAGTACTTC
TRBJ1-2 | TRBD1 | 16 | TRBV28 | NA | CAIDYTGTGKRSGYTF | TGTGCCATCGATTATACCGGGACAGGGAAACGAAGTGGCTACACCTTC
TRBJ2-2 | NA | 15 | TRBV5-8 | NA | CASSLAVANTGELFF | TGTGCCAGCAGCTTGGCCGTAGCGAACACCGGGGAGCTGTTTTTT
TRBJ1-1 | NA | 13 | TRBV6-4 | NA | CASSYTRNTEAFF | TGTGCCAGCAGTTATACACGTAACACTGAAGCTTTCTTT
TRBJ1-5 | NA | 17 | TRBV2 | NA | CASSDGVIGSRVQPQHF | TGTGCCAGCAGTGACGGGGTAATCGGCTCACGGGTTCAGCCCCAGCATTTT
TRBJ2-1 | NA | 13 | TRBV30 | NA | CAWSRDWNNEQFF | TGTGCCTGGAGCCGGGACTGGAACAATGAGCAGTTCTTC
TRBJ1-5 | TRBD1 | 15 | TRBV5-8 | few | CASSRQGYSNQPQHF | TGTGCCAGCAGCCGACAGGGCTATAGCAATCAGCCCCAGCATTTT
TRBJ1-1 | NA | 13 | TRBV11-1 | NA | CASSLFEAREAFF | TGTGCCAGCAGCCTGTTTGAGGCCCGCGAAGCTTTCTTT
TRBJ1-2 | TRBD1 | 15 | TRBV28 | NA | CASSLSQDRLYGYTF | TGTGCCAGCAGTTTATCCCAGGACAGGCTCTATGGCTACACCTTC
TRBJ2-7 | TRBD1 | 15 | TRBV2 | few | CASRGTGVGYNEQYF | TGTGCCAGCAGGGGGACAGGGGTGGGATACAACGAGCAGTACTTC
TRBJ2-1 | NA | 14 | TRBV6-4 | few | CASSDSGASVEQFF | TGTGCCAGCAGTGACTCGGGTGCCAGCGTCGAGCAGTTCTTC
TRBJ2-1 | TRBD2 | 14 | TRBV2 | few | CASSVLAGKNEQFF | TGTGCCAGCAGTGTATTAGCGGGTAAGAATGAGCAGTTCTTC
TRBJ1-1 | TRBD1 | 15 | TRBV7-9 | once | CASSLNRGQVPEAFF | TGTGCCAGCAGCCTTAACAGGGGGCAGGTCCCTGAAGCTTTCTTT
TRBJ1-1 | TRBD1 | 15 | TRBV28 | NA | CASSFQTGGALEAFF | TGTGCCAGCAGTTTCCAAACAGGGGGCGCTTTGGAAGCTTTCTTT